Presented here are 23 T cell receptor beta chains from one specimen sequenced in a study of T cells in Graves' hyperthyroidism and ophthalmopathy. Template material for amplifying TCR beta CDR3 regions consisted of RNA transcripts. RT-PCR in the first round (using the HTBI primer set) targeted the TCR CDR3. A single record per CDR3 protein comes from TCRdb applying MiXCR to the multiplex PCR reads. The table includes 500,000 to 800,000 distinct CDR3 sequences, roughly 15% detected once. Input material: blood. These receptors were taken from a woman in her forties or fifties with Graves' ophthalmopathy.

This clonotype was found many times. V and J are TRBV7-2 and TRBJ2-1, with a possible D match to TRBD1 (5 bases). This CDR3 region has 13 residues. CDR1 and CDR2 from the germline V gene are SGHTA and FQGNSA. Trimming removed 5 bases at V and 6 bases at J, with 11 bases between. The CDR3 reads CASSLSRANEQFF. CDR3 nucleotides: TGTGCCAGCAGCCTGTCCAGGGCCAATGAGCAGTTCTTC.

This clonotype was found a few times. A much larger clonotype is one base distant, so this may be a read error. V usage is TRBV2 and J usage is TRBJ2-1; TRBD1 is a possible D gene (6 bases). The CDR3 extends over 15 amino acids. Looked up from germline, CDR1 is SNHLY and CDR2 is FYNNEI. The ends were cut back, 4 bases at V and 7 bases at J, with 17 bases in the middle. The CDR3 sequence: CASSGFAGTRNEQFF. CDR3 DNA sequence: TGTGCCAGCAGTGGATTTGCCGGGACAAGAAATGAGCAGTTCTTC.

The chain has TRBV19 and TRBJ2-2; 8 positions agree with TRBD1. CDR3 length: 19 amino acids. CDR1 LNHDA and CDR2 SQIVND come from the germline V gene (reference sequence). The V segment lost 7 bases and the J segment 2 bases; nucleotides outside the gene matches: 18. CDR3 residues: CASKWLRSGQGLNTGELFF. As DNA, the CDR3 is TGTGCCAGTAAATGGCTGAGGTCAGGACAGGGCCTAAACACCGGGGAGCTGTTTTTT.

The chain couples TRBV19 to TRBJ1-2; the D gene is possibly TRBD1 (6 bases). Trimming removed 4 bases from V and 0 bases from J, with 15 bases in between. CDR3 length: 16 residues. CDR1 is LNHDA and CDR2 is SQIVND in the germline V gene (reference sequence). CDR3 DNA sequence: TGTGCCAGTAGTACGCGACAGGCACTCTCTAACTATGGCTACACCTTC. Its protein is CASSTRQALSNYGYTF.

This clonotype appeared many times. The gene calls are TRBV7-9 and TRBJ1-5; weak D call: TRBD1 (6 bases). Germline V CDR1 and CDR2: SEHNR, FQNEAQ (reference sequence). Trimming removed 5 bases at V and 0 bases at J, with 14 bases between. The CDR3 runs to 16 residues. The CDR3 is CASSKGTTYSNQPQHF. The DNA of the CDR3 is TGTGCCAGCAGCAAGGGGACAACGTATAGCAATCAGCCCCAGCATTTT.

This clonotype has more than one count but fewer than ten. The CDR3 protein is CASSLTDRGFSYNEQFF. DNA of the CDR3: TGCGCCAGCAGCTTAACCGACAGGGGATTCTCCTACAATGAGCAGTTCTTC. The V gene is TRBV5-1, the J gene TRBJ2-1, with TRBD1 matching 8 bases. The ends lost 2 bases at V and 0 bases at J; junction bases unmatched: 7. The CDR3 spans 17 residues. CDR1 SGHRS and CDR2 YFSETQ come from the germline V gene. The full variable domain, its missing parts supplied by reference TRBV5-1 and TRBJ2-1, is KAGVTQTPRYLIKTRGQQVTLSCSPISGHRSVSWYQQTPGQGLQFLFEYFSETQRNKGNFPGRFSGRQFSNSRSEMNVSTLELGDSALYLCASSLTDRGFSYNEQFFGPGTRLTVL.

There are many counts of this clonotype. CDR3 loop: CASSSGTSVNEQYF. For the CDR3, the DNA is TGTGCCAGCAGCTCCGGGACCTCGGTCAACGAGCAGTACTTC. The V call is TRBV7-2, the J call TRBJ2-7; TRBD1 or TRBD2 may be the D gene (5 bases each). The CDR3 has 14 residues. Trimming shortened V by 4 bases and J by 5 bases, and 15 bases separated the two germline ends. Looked up from germline, CDR1 is SGHTA and CDR2 is FQGNSA. The complete variable domain, with remaining parts taken from reference TRBV7-2 and TRBJ2-7, reads GAGVSQSPSNKVTEKGKDVELRCDPISGHTALYWYRQSLGQGLEFLIYFQGNSAPDKSGLPSDRFSAERTGGSVSTLTIQRTQQEDSAVYLCASSSGTSVNEQYFGPGTRLTVT.

This clonotype was counted ten times or more. The chain employs TRBV3-1 and TRBJ1-1; D is ambiguous. Trimming pared 4 bases from V and 4 bases from J, leaving 13 bases between. CDR3 size: 14 residues. The germline gives CDR1 LGHDT, CDR2 YNNKEL (reference sequence). The CDR3 spells CASSRVRGGTEAFF. The CDR3 DNA is TGTGCCAGCAGCCGAGTGCGGGGAGGCACTGAAGCTTTCTTT. The variable domain in full, with the rest retrieved from reference TRBV3-1 and TRBJ1-1, is DTAVSQTPKYLVTQMGNDKSIKCEQNLGHDTMYWYKQDSKKFLKIMFSYNNKELIINETVPNRFSPKSPDKAHLNLHINSLELGDSAVYFCASSRVRGGTEAFFGQGTRLTVV.

This chain links TRBV6-2 or TRBV6-3 with TRBJ1-5; D perhaps matches TRBD1 (5 bases). Germline V gene lookup returns CDR1 MNHEY and CDR2 SVGEGT. Trimming left V 6 bases short and J 0 bases short, with 12 bases between. This CDR3 is built from 15 residues. CDR3 nucleotide sequence: TGTGCCAGCAGACAGGCCGGGAGTAGCAATCAGCCCCAGCATTTT. Translating gives CASRQAGSSNQPQHF.

In its sample, this clonotype was seen many times. J is TRBJ2-1 and V is TRBV7-9, with 7 bases that match TRBD2. CDR3 length: 15 residues. V was clipped by 1 base and J by 5 bases; unmatched bases: 5. Germline V gene sequence: CDR1 SEHNR, CDR2 FQNEAQ (reference sequence). CDR3 protein: CASSLGGLPDNEQFF. The CDR3 DNA reads TGTGCCAGCAGCTTAGGGGGACTACCCGACAATGAGCAGTTCTTC.

This clonotype showed up many times. The rearrangement uses TRBV9 and TRBJ1-1; maybe TRBD1 (5 bases). Germline loops: CDR1 SGDLS, CDR2 YYNGEE. The germline V and J ends were trimmed by 3 bases and 4 bases, with 13 bases remaining between them. CDR3 size: 14 residues. The DNA for the CDR3 is TGTGCCAGCAGCGGAAGAAGCGGGGCCACTGAAGCTTTCTTT. Protein sequence: CASSGRSGATEAFF.

This clonotype was seen at least ten times. The V and J genes are TRBV6-1 and TRBJ2-7; no firm D call. CDR1 MNHNS and CDR2 SASEGT come from the germline V gene. Trimming stripped 4 bases from V and 0 bases from J, with 10 bases between. CDR3 length: 14 residues. The CDR3 spells CASSGQILSYEQYF. The CDR3 DNA sequence: TGTGCCAGCAGTGGTCAAATACTCTCCTACGAGCAGTACTTC.

There are many counts of this clonotype. The chain recombines TRBV28 with TRBJ2-5; D is unclear. Germline V gene lookup returns CDR1 MDHEN and CDR2 SYDVKM. The ends were cut back, 2 bases at V and 2 bases at J, with 9 bases in the middle. This CDR3 is built from 14 residues. The CDR3 sequence: CASSLPSLQETQYF. The CDR3 DNA sequence: TGTGCCAGCAGTTTACCCAGCCTACAAGAGACCCAGTACTTC.

The chain employs TRBV20-1 and TRBJ2-3; 8 nucleotides match TRBD2. CDR3 size: 12 residues. With 3 bases clipped from V and 6 bases from J, the junction kept 2 bases outside the gene matches. Germline CDR1 DFQATT, CDR2 SNEGSKA (reference sequence). CDR3 in amino acids: CSASSSGDTQYF. The CDR3 DNA sequence: TGCAGTGCTAGCTCTAGCGGGGATACGCAGTATTTT.

This clonotype has ten or more counts. The CDR3 loop is CASSTRDKSSYNEQFF. In DNA form, the CDR3 reads TGTGCCAGCAGCACTAGGGATAAAAGCTCCTACAATGAGCAGTTCTTC. This chain joins TRBV12-3 or TRBV12-4 and TRBJ2-1, with TRBD2 as a possible D gene (5 bases). The CDR3 covers 16 residues. The V end was cut by 6 bases, the J end by 0 bases, with 15 bases between.

This clonotype has ten or more counts. V gene TRBV28 combines with J gene TRBJ2-5; TRBD2 matches 9 bases. The CDR3 sequence is 14 residues long. Per the germline V gene, CDR1 is MDHEN and CDR2 is SYDVKM. Trimming removed 8 bases from V and 4 bases from J; junction bases left unmatched: 8. The CDR3 is CASWGGRAGETQYF. The CDR3 DNA reads as TGTGCCAGCTGGGGCGGGAGGGCCGGAGAGACCCAGTACTTC.

In its sample, this clonotype was seen a few times. The chain recombines TRBV29-1 with TRBJ2-2; D gene ambiguous. Germline V gene data show CDR1 as SQVTM and CDR2 as ANQGSEA. V lost 6 bases and J lost 4, with 6 bases in between. The CDR3 is made up of 11 amino acids. The CDR3 reads CSVMSTGELFF. The CDR3 DNA reads TGCAGCGTCATGAGCACCGGGGAGCTGTTTTTT.

This clonotype was seen repeatedly, ten times or more. J is TRBJ2-7 and V is TRBV5-8, with D possibly matching TRBD2 (6 bases). The CDR3 contains 14 residues. Germline lookup yields CDR1 SGHTS and CDR2 YDEGEE. V gave up 4 bases and J gave up 3 bases, with 14 bases separating them. The CDR3 spells CASSVSGPYYEQYF. Written as DNA, the CDR3 is TGTGCCAGCAGCGTAAGCGGGCCCTACTACGAGCAGTACTTC.

This clonotype has ten or more counts. The V call is TRBV30, the J call TRBJ2-7, with 8 bases that match TRBD1. V gave up 0 bases and J gave up 2 bases; unmatched junction bases: 6. The CDR3 totals 15 residues. The germline CDR1 and CDR2 sequences are GTSNPN and SVGIG (reference sequence). This CDR3 reads CAWSVPTGGPYEQYF. CDR3 coding DNA: TGTGCCTGGAGTGTACCAACAGGGGGACCCTACGAGCAGTACTTC.

This clonotype was picked up many times. The chain carries TRBV2 and TRBJ1-1; no clear D. The ends were cut back, 7 bases at V and 0 bases at J, with 9 bases in the middle. Germline V CDR1 and CDR2: SNHLY, FYNNEI. This CDR3 comprises 13 residues. The CDR3 DNA reads as TGTGCCAGCAACGGACGGTTGAACACTGAAGCTTTCTTT. Translation gives CASNGRLNTEAFF.

CDR3 sequence (DNA): TGCAGCGTCCTAAGCTCCGGCGGGGGGGAGGGCAATGAGCAGTTCTTC. This translates into CSVLSSGGGEGNEQFF. The rearrangement links TRBV29-1 to TRBJ2-1; TRBD2 agrees at 9 bases. The CDR3 runs to 16 residues. Germline loops: CDR1 SQVTM, CDR2 ANQGSEA. V shed 6 bases and J 6 bases; nucleotides not matched to a gene: 15.

This clonotype has only a few counts. This sequence joins TRBV5-1 and TRBJ2-5; tentatively, D is TRBD1 (6 bases). This CDR3 region has 16 residues. V lost 4 bases to trimming and J lost 2 bases, with 18 bases between them. The germline CDR1 and CDR2 sequences are SGHRS and YFSETQ. The CDR3, as DNA: TGCGCCAGCAGCCGACGGGACACCCGTTGGCAAGAGACCCAGTACTTC. As protein: CASSRRDTRWQETQYF.

This clonotype was detected many times. The rearrangement links TRBV13 to TRBJ2-1; D perhaps matches TRBD2 (6 bases). The V gene lost 5 bases and the J gene lost 0 bases, with 17 bases spanning the gap. CDR3 length: 17 amino acids. Per germline, CDR1 PRHDT and CDR2 FYEKMQ (reference sequence). CDR3 DNA sequence: TGTGCCAGCAGCCGGAGGGGAGAGACTATCTCCTACAATGAGCAGTTCTTC. It is translated as CASSRRGETISYNEQFF.